This TCR beta chain was retrieved from a study of blood T cell repertoires in COVID-19. In the study overall: Whether acute or convalescent, the COVID-19 samples came from the United States, Italy and Spain.

Per germline, CDR1 LNHDA and CDR2 SQIVND (reference sequence). V lost 6 bases, J lost 4 bases, and 9 bases stayed unmatched. This CDR3 has 14 residues. This clone was seen only a few times. All enrollees were roughly 18 to 89 years old and from roughly 26 US areas. The data were produced by immunoSEQ multiplex PCR, yet TCRdb's version contains in-frame clones alone and is incomplete. The sample holds roughly 400,000 clones, 70% to 90% seen once. The sequence was obtained from a woman between 18 and 30 years old who had been exposed to COVID-19. This chain joins TRBV19 and TRBJ2-7, with TRBD1 matching over 7 bases. The sequencing input was PBMCs or T cells enriched from blood (not recorded which). In DNA, the CDR3 is TGTGCCAGTAGCCTTACAGGGGATATTTACGAGCAGTACTTC. This translates into CASSLTGDIYEQYF.